Listed here are 9 T cell receptor beta chains from one sample, sequenced in a study of T cell responses to AZD1222 COVID-19 vaccine. TCRdb's table, derived via immunoSEQ multiplex PCR, lists solely in-frame clones and lacks some. Counted here are 120,000 to 150,000 clones, 90% to 95% occurring once; the ten biggest clones make up 4% to 6%. Material: peripheral blood, obtained on day 0 of AZD1222 vaccination. These receptors were taken from an adult in good health.

This chain uses TRBV7-6 with TRBJ2-1, with D possibly TRBD2 on 6 matching bases. This CDR3 comprises 15 residues. The germline CDR1 and CDR2 sequences are SGHVS and FNYEAQ. The V and J ends lost 5 bases and 7 bases respectively, with 18 bases between them. The CDR3: CASSPPAGTQNEQFF. DNA of the CDR3: TGTGCCAGCAGCCCCCCGGCGGGGACGCAGAATGAGCAGTTCTTC.

The chain carries TRBV2 and TRBJ1-1; TRBD1 might be the D (6 bases). The CDR3 has 12 residues. Germline CDR1 reads SNHLY; CDR2 reads FYNNEI. The ends were cut back, 7 bases at V and 2 bases at J, with 8 bases in the middle. The CDR3 protein is CASKGGNTEAFF. The CDR3 DNA reads as TGTGCCAGCAAGGGGGGAAACACTGAAGCTTTCTTT.

This rearrangement joins TRBV6-4 to TRBJ2-4, with 11 positions matching TRBD2. CDR1 and CDR2 (germline): MRHNA, SNTAGT. Germline trimming cut 7 bases from V and 2 bases from J; bases unmatched to any gene: 10. There are 17 residues in the CDR3. The CDR3 loop reads CASTPTSGTSSKNIQYF. The CDR3 DNA reads as TGTGCCAGCACCCCGACTAGCGGGACCTCGTCCAAAAACATTCAGTACTTC.

This clone showed up just once. This chain links TRBV12-2 with TRBJ2-3. TRBV12-2 is annotated as a pseudogene. This CDR3 comprises 18 residues. CDR3: CASRLDLAYQGSTDTQYF. DNA for the CDR3: TGTGCAAGTCGCTTAGATCTGGCATACCAAGGGAGCACAGATACGCAGTATTTT.

This rearrangement joins TRBV28 to TRBJ1-5; 7 bases line up with TRBD1. V lost 6 bases, J lost 5 bases, and 10 bases stayed unmatched. Germline CDR1 reads MDHEN; CDR2 reads SYDVKM. This CDR3 has 15 amino acids. DNA of the CDR3: TGTGCCAGCAGGCTCGGACAGGCGGGCGATCAGCCCCAGCATTTT. Translated: CASRLGQAGDQPQHF.

The rearrangement joins TRBV15 to TRBJ2-5; no firm D call. This CDR3 has 10 amino acids. V lost 8 bases and J 5 bases, leaving 6 bases between the germline ends. CDR1 LNHNV and CDR2 YYDKDF come from the germline V gene (reference sequence). The CDR3 loop reads CATGRETQYF. As DNA, the CDR3 is TGTGCCACCGGTCGGGAGACCCAGTACTTC. The variable domain in full, completed from reference TRBV15 and TRBJ2-5, reads DAMVIQNPRYQVTQFGKPVTLSCSQTLNHNVMYWYQQKSSQAPKLLFHYYDKDFNNEADTPDNFQSRRPNTSFCFLDIRSPGLGDTAMYLCATGRETQYFGPGTRLLVL.

V gene TRBV12-3 or TRBV12-4 combines with J gene TRBJ1-5; possibly TRBD1 for D (5 bases). Deletions cut 6 bases from V and 4 bases from J, with 7 bases between. The CDR3 has 12 residues. CDR3 sequence reads: CASRGGNQPQHF. The DNA for the CDR3 is TGTGCCAGCAGGGGGGGGAATCAGCCCCAGCATTTT.

The V call is TRBV5-4, the J call TRBJ1-2, with a tentative D call TRBD1 (6 bases). The CDR3 has 16 amino acids. V shed 0 bases and J shed 1 base, with 13 bases lying between them. CDR1 and CDR2 (germline): SGHNT, YYREEE (reference sequence). The CDR3 DNA sequence: TGTGCCAGCAGCTTGGGGGCAGGGGATGTTAACTATGGCTACACCTTC. Translated, it gives CASSLGAGDVNYGYTF.

This chain connects TRBV9 to TRBJ2-2, with a weak D call TRBD1 (5 bases). This CDR3 region has 13 residues. Per the germline V gene, CDR1 is SGDLS and CDR2 is YYNGEE. Trimming removed 0 bases from V and 6 bases from J, with 6 bases in between. The CDR3 coding sequence is TGTGCCAGCAGCGTAGAAGGGGCCGGGGAGCTGTTTTTT. Encoded protein: CASSVEGAGELFF.